This entry lists 15 T cell receptor beta chains sequenced from one sample in a study of blood T cell repertoires in COVID-19. Assay used: immunoSEQ multiplex PCR; TCRdb lists only in-frame clones, some missing. The sample consists of fewer than 250,000 clones, roughly 87% of them appearing once. The sample comprised PBMCs or T cells enriched from blood (not recorded which). These receptors originate from a woman in her twenties or thirties with acute COVID-19.

In the case of this clone: The sample contains more than one DNA sequence encoding this CDR3. The J gene is TRBJ2-7, the V gene TRBV5-1; no clear D. The germline V gene encodes CDR1 SGHRS and CDR2 YFSETQ. Trimming left V 0 bases short and J 1 base short, with 8 bases between. The CDR3 is made up of 14 amino acids. The CDR3 reads CASSLGSGSYEQYF. In nucleotides, the CDR3 is TGCGCCAGCAGCTTGGGCAGTGGTTCCTACGAGCAGTACTTC.

The V call is TRBV6-5, the J call TRBJ2-7; D is possibly TRBD2 (5 bases). V was pared by 6 bases and J by 0 bases, with 15 bases between. CDR3 size: 15 residues. Germline V gene lookup returns CDR1 MNHEY and CDR2 SVGAGI. CDR3 region: CASRVGSGSSYEQYF. In DNA form, the CDR3 reads TGTGCCAGCAGGGTGGGATCGGGGAGCTCCTACGAGCAGTACTTC.

The chain employs TRBV29-1 and TRBJ2-1; D perhaps matches TRBD1 (6 bases). CDR1 and CDR2 (germline): SQVTM, ANQGSEA. This CDR3 spans 10 amino acids. V lost 5 bases, J lost 10 bases, and 9 bases lay in between. CDR3 nucleotides: TGCAGCGTTCGACAGGCAGAGCAGTTCTTC. Translated: CSVRQAEQFF.

The rearrangement joins TRBV12-5 to TRBJ1-5; perhaps TRBD1 as D (6 bases). The germline V and J ends were trimmed by 6 bases and 5 bases, with 14 bases remaining between them. This CDR3 contains 14 residues. The germline CDR1 and CDR2 sequences are LGHNT and FRNRAP. The CDR3 sequence is CASGRTVADQPQHF. CDR3 nucleotide sequence: TGTGCTAGTGGGCGGACAGTAGCAGATCAGCCCCAGCATTTT.

The gene calls are TRBV10-3 and TRBJ2-2; D gene uncertain. The CDR3 has 15 amino acids. V was shortened by 4 bases and J by 4 bases, with 13 bases between the two germline ends. Per the germline V gene, CDR1 is ENHRY and CDR2 is SYGVKD. The CDR3: CAISAASRSTGELFF. CDR3 in DNA: TGTGCCATCAGTGCAGCGTCTCGTAGCACCGGGGAGCTGTTTTTT.

This chain uses TRBV7-8 with TRBJ2-1, with unresolved D. CDR1 is SGHVS and CDR2 is FQNEAQ in the germline V gene. The CDR3 loop spans 14 amino acids. V lost 5 bases and J lost 0, with 8 bases in between. CDR3 protein: CASSPGPSYNEQFF. CDR3 nucleotides: TGTGCCAGCAGCCCCGGTCCCTCCTACAATGAGCAGTTCTTC.

The V call is TRBV9, the J call TRBJ1-5; 8 nucleotides match TRBD1. Losses at the gene ends were 4 bases for V and 4 bases for J; bases not matched to a gene: 4. Germline CDR1 reads SGDLS; CDR2 reads YYNGEE. CDR3 length: 14 amino acids. This CDR3 reads CASSRDRSNQPQHF. In nucleotides, the CDR3 is TGTGCCAGCAGCCGGGACAGGTCAAATCAGCCCCAGCATTTT. The full variable domain, its missing parts supplied by reference TRBV9 and TRBJ1-5, is DSGVTQTPKHLITATGQRVTLRCSPRSGDLSVYWYQQSLDQGLQFLIQYYNGEERAKGNILERFSAQQFPDLHSELNLSSLELGDSALYFCASSRDRSNQPQHFGDGTRLSIL.

The rearrangement links TRBV6-6 to TRBJ2-5; 7 bases line up with TRBD1. V trimming: 5 bases; J trimming: 3 bases; junction bases outside the gene matches: 6. The germline V gene encodes CDR1 MNHNY and CDR2 SVGAGI (reference sequence). The CDR3 has 14 residues. The CDR3 reads CASSNRQGKETQYF. The CDR3 nucleotides read TGTGCCAGCAGTAACCGACAGGGTAAAGAGACCCAGTACTTC.

The chain has TRBV10-1 and TRBJ1-2, with no clear D. The CDR3 is 13 amino acids. Germline CDR1 WNHNN, CDR2 SYGVQD (reference sequence). Trimming shortened V by 3 bases and J by 1 base, and 6 bases separated the two germline ends. The CDR3 bases are TGCGCCAGCAGTGACGGAGTTAACTATGGCTACACCTTC. Its translation is CASSDGVNYGYTF.

The chain couples TRBV12-5 to TRBJ2-3; TRBD2 aligns across 7 bases. The ends lost 3 bases at V and 3 bases at J; junction bases unmatched: 6. The CDR3 sequence is 15 residues long. Germline V CDR1 and CDR2: LGHNT, FRNRAP. CDR3: CASGFGRILTDTQYF. DNA of the CDR3: TGTGCTAGTGGTTTCGGGAGGATATTGACAGATACGCAGTATTTT. The whole variable domain, filled in from reference TRBV12-5 and TRBJ2-3, reads DARVTQTPRHKVTEMGQEVTMRCQPILGHNTVFWYRQTMMQGLELLAYFRNRAPLDDSGMPKDRFSAEMPDATLATLKIQPSEPRDSAVYFCASGFGRILTDTQYFGPGTRLTVL.

The chain recombines TRBV4-1 with TRBJ2-4, with TRBD1 identical over 10 bases. This CDR3 is 16 amino acids long. Germline V gene sequence: CDR1 MGHRA, CDR2 YSYEKL. V trimming: 2 bases; J trimming: 8 bases; junction bases outside the gene matches: 9. The CDR3 loop is CASSQQPGQGRDIQYF. CDR3 nucleotides: TGCGCCAGCAGCCAACAACCGGGACAGGGGAGGGACATTCAGTACTTC.

The chain has TRBV7-9 and TRBJ1-1, with TRBD1 as a possible D gene (5 bases). V dropped 3 bases and J dropped 1 base, with 12 bases sitting between them. The CDR3 loop spans 15 amino acids. Germline CDR1 reads SEHNR; CDR2 reads FQNEAQ (reference sequence). This CDR3 is CASSFVTVANTEAFF. CDR3 nucleotide sequence: TGTGCCAGCAGCTTCGTGACAGTCGCGAACACTGAAGCTTTCTTT.

This clone has only a few counts. CDR3 sequence reads: CAIATRGVSYEQYF. DNA for the CDR3: TGTGCCATCGCCACTCGGGGGGTCTCCTACGAGCAGTACTTC. This chain uses TRBV10-3 with TRBJ2-7; 7 bases agree with TRBD2. The V and J ends lost 8 bases and 0 bases, in that order; junction bases with no gene match: 7. Germline CDR1 ENHRY, CDR2 SYGVKD. This CDR3 spans 14 amino acids.

The chain carries TRBV5-1 and TRBJ1-1, with D hard to call. V was shortened by 0 bases and J by 3 bases, with 6 bases between the two germline ends. The germline V gene has CDR1 SGHRS and CDR2 YFSETQ. The length of the CDR3 is 13 residues. The DNA of the CDR3 is TGCGCCAGCAGCTTGGCCGGGTACACTGAAGCTTTCTTT. Protein product: CASSLAGYTEAFF. Full variable domain (missing parts from reference TRBV5-1 and TRBJ1-1): KAGVTQTPRYLIKTRGQQVTLSCSPISGHRSVSWYQQTPGQGLQFLFEYFSETQRNKGNFPGRFSGRQFSNSRSEMNVSTLELGDSALYLCASSLAGYTEAFFGQGTRLTVV.

The J gene is TRBJ1-1, the V gene TRBV4-1; D is unresolved. The CDR3 totals 12 residues. Trimming stripped 1 base from V and 7 bases from J, with 7 bases between. CDR1 is MGHRA and CDR2 is YSYEKL in the germline V gene. DNA of the CDR3: TGCGCCAGCAGCCAAGCCGGAGATGAAGCTTTCTTT. The encoded protein is CASSQAGDEAFF.